Shown below are 23 T cell receptor beta chains from a single sample sequenced in a study of T cell responses to AZD1222 COVID-19 vaccine. Sequencing was performed with immunoSEQ multiplex PCR; in TCRdb, only in-frame clones are kept and a portion is missing. The sample has 110,000 or so clones; around 89% are singletons. The material sequenced was peripheral blood, taken on day 0 of AZD1222 vaccination. These receptors came from an adult in good health.

This clone was observed once. The chain uses TRBV6-2 or TRBV6-3 and TRBJ2-1; 9 positions agree with TRBD2. With 4 bases clipped from V and 0 bases from J, the junction kept 4 bases outside the gene matches. Germline assignment: CDR1 MNHEY and CDR2 SVGEGT. The CDR3 is 16 amino acids. CDR3 sequence: CASSLSSGTSYNEQFF. CDR3 bases: TGTGCCAGCAGTTTGTCTAGCGGGACCTCCTACAATGAGCAGTTCTTC.

J is TRBJ2-2 and V is TRBV7-9; TRBD2 agrees at 8 bases. The junction had 1 base not matched to a gene; V was cut back by 0 bases and J by 7 bases. Germline V CDR1 and CDR2: SEHNR, FQNEAQ (reference sequence). CDR3 length equals 14 residues. The chain's CDR3 is CASSLARGDGELFF. CDR3 sequence (DNA): TGTGCCAGCAGCTTAGCGCGGGGGGACGGGGAGCTGTTTTTT.

This rearrangement joins TRBV11-3 to TRBJ2-6, with a possible D match to TRBD2 (6 bases). Trimming took off 0 bases at V and 0 bases at J, with 24 bases between the two ends. CDR1 SGHNT and CDR2 YENEEA come from the germline V gene. There are 22 residues in the CDR3. The CDR3 region is CASSLDRRGAIQRPSGANVLTF. For the CDR3, the DNA is TGTGCCAGCAGCTTAGACCGGAGGGGCGCGATTCAAAGGCCCTCTGGGGCCAACGTCCTGACTTTC.

The chain recombines TRBV4-2 with TRBJ2-2; 8 bases are shared with TRBD2. This CDR3 has 18 amino acids. The germline V gene has CDR1 LGHNA and CDR2 YNFKEQ. After removal of 7 bases from V and 6 bases from J, the junction contained 19 bases not matched to a gene. DNA for the CDR3: TGTGCCAGCAACCCGAAAAGGGGTAGCGGGAAGGGGGCCGGGGAGCTGTTTTTT. Protein: CASNPKRGSGKGAGELFF.

The chain combines TRBV7-3 with TRBJ1-6; weak D call: TRBD1 (6 bases). Germline V gives CDR1 SGHTA, CDR2 FQGTGA. Deletions cut 2 bases from V and 3 bases from J, with 11 bases between. The CDR3 covers 16 residues. The CDR3 region has the DNA TGTGCCAGCAGCTTAGGGCCCAGGGGCTATAATTCACCCCTCCACTTT. Translation gives CASSLGPRGYNSPLHF.

The chain recombines TRBV28 with TRBJ2-3; 11 bases fit TRBD1. V lost 6 bases and J lost 8; bases outside the gene matches: 10. From germline, CDR1 is MDHEN and CDR2 SYDVKM. This CDR3 spans 15 amino acids. This CDR3 is CASRAGTGGIGTQYF. The CDR3 DNA is TGTGCCAGCAGAGCCGGGACAGGGGGGATAGGTACGCAGTATTTT.

This chain uses TRBV24-1 with TRBJ2-1; D is unresolved. The germline V gene encodes CDR1 KGHDR and CDR2 SFDVKD. CDR3 length equals 14 residues. Trimming took off 5 bases at V and 2 bases at J, with 9 bases between the two ends. DNA for the CDR3: TGTGCCACCAGTGTTGCCGGTACCTACAATGAGCAGTTCTTC. This codes for CATSVAGTYNEQFF.

The chain uses TRBV29-1 and TRBJ1-2; D call uncertain. This CDR3 region has 15 residues. CDR1 SQVTM and CDR2 ANQGSEA come from the germline V gene. Trimming pared 0 bases from V and 2 bases from J, leaving 13 bases between. CDR3 in amino acids: CSVEELNGANYGYTF. The CDR3 DNA follows: TGCAGCGTTGAAGAGTTGAACGGAGCGAACTATGGCTACACCTTC.

The chain joins TRBV29-1 to TRBJ1-3; possibly TRBD1 for D (5 bases). This CDR3 is built from 15 residues. Germline loops: CDR1 SQVTM, CDR2 ANQGSEA. Trimming stripped 6 bases from V and 2 bases from J, with 17 bases between. CDR3 in DNA: TGCAGCGTCGATTCAGGGAGCGGGGCTGGAAACACCATATATTTT. It encodes CSVDSGSGAGNTIYF.

This rearrangement joins TRBV5-1 to TRBJ1-2; a weak D match, TRBD1 (5 bases). The CDR3 length is 13 residues. Germline V CDR1 and CDR2: SGHRS, YFSETQ. The V and J ends lost 4 bases and 5 bases respectively, with 12 bases between them. The CDR3: CASSRGTQYGYTF. The CDR3 nucleotides are TGCGCCAGCAGCCGCGGGACCCAATATGGCTACACCTTC.

This chain connects TRBV20-1 to TRBJ1-2; TRBD1 aligns across 7 bases. CDR1 is DFQATT, CDR2 SNEGSKA, per germline (reference sequence). The CDR3 runs to 11 residues. This CDR3 reads CRAGQQYGYTF. CDR3 nucleotide sequence: TGCAGGGCGGGACAGCAATATGGCTACACCTTC.

The V call is TRBV5-4, the J call TRBJ2-1, with TRBD2 matching 10 bases. The CDR3 contains 15 residues. V shed 5 bases, J shed 2 bases, and the junction held 4 bases outside the gene matches. CDR1 is SGHNT and CDR2 is YYREEE in the germline V gene (reference sequence). CDR3 sequence reads: CASRQGLAAYNEQFF. The DNA for the CDR3 is TGTGCCAGCAGACAAGGACTAGCGGCCTACAATGAGCAGTTCTTC. The whole variable domain, remainder taken from reference TRBV5-4 and TRBJ2-1, is ETGVTQSPTHLIKTRGQQVTLRCSSQSGHNTVSWYQQALGQGPQFIFQYYREEENGRGNFPPRFSGLQFPNYSSELNVNALELDDSALYLCASRQGLAAYNEQFFGPGTRLTVL.

This chain links TRBV6-1 with TRBJ2-5; perhaps TRBD2 as D (6 bases). Germline CDR1 and CDR2: MNHNS and SASEGT. The CDR3 runs 14 residues. The ends were cut back, 2 bases at V and 2 bases at J, with 9 bases in the middle. The CDR3 DNA is TGTGCCAGCAGTGAAATAAGCGGGCAAGAGACCCAGTACTTC. This translates into CASSEISGQETQYF.

The V call is TRBV18, the J call TRBJ1-5; the match to TRBD1 covers 8 bases. Germline-derived CDR1 and CDR2 are KGHSH and LQKENI. CDR3 length: 12 amino acids. The V gene end was trimmed by 6 bases and the J gene end by 8 bases; junction bases not matched to a gene: 3. In DNA form, the CDR3 reads TGTGCCAGCTCTGACAGGGGTGAGCCCCAGCATTTT. Residues: CASSDRGEPQHF.

This clone was found once. The chain couples TRBV18 to TRBJ2-2; 8 bases fit TRBD1. This CDR3 is 15 amino acids long. CDR1 and CDR2 from the germline V gene are KGHSH and LQKENI. V was pared by 3 bases and J by 3 bases, with 3 bases of the junction left unmatched. As DNA, the CDR3 is TGTGCCAGCTCACCCAACAGGGGGGACACCGGGGAGCTGTTTTTT. This encodes CASSPNRGDTGELFF.

The J gene is TRBJ1-5, the V gene TRBV24-1; D possibly corresponds to TRBD1 (5 bases). V lost 5 bases to trimming and J lost 2 bases, with 12 bases between them. CDR3 length: 15 residues. Per the germline V gene, CDR1 is KGHDR and CDR2 is SFDVKD. CDR3 DNA sequence: TGTGCCACCAGTGGCGGGGGAGGGGGCAATCAGCCCCAGCATTTT. Its protein is CATSGGGGGNQPQHF.

CDR3 protein: CASSLAGVFDEKLFF. CDR3 in DNA: TGTGCCAGCAGCTTAGCCGGGGTATTCGATGAAAAACTGTTTTTT. The chain uses TRBV7-8 and TRBJ1-4, with D unresolved. In germline, CDR1 is SGHVS, CDR2 FQNEAQ. Trimming removed 0 bases at V and 6 bases at J, with 11 bases between. The CDR3 sequence is 15 residues long. The whole variable domain, filled in from reference TRBV7-8 and TRBJ1-4, reads GAGVSQSPRYKVAKRGQDVALRCDPISGHVSLFWYQQALGQGPEFLTYFQNEAQLDKSGLPSDRFFAERPEGSVSTLKIQRTQQEDSAVYLCASSLAGVFDEKLFFGSGTQLSVL.

The chain recombines TRBV28 with TRBJ2-5, with 8 bases matching TRBD2. The CDR3 consists of 18 residues. The V gene's germline CDR1 is MDHEN and CDR2 SYDVKM. V shed 3 bases, J shed 1 base, and the junction held 13 bases outside the gene matches. CDR3 region: CASSFYGTRIDRQETQYF. The CDR3 nucleotides read TGTGCCAGCAGTTTTTACGGGACTAGGATAGATCGCCAAGAGACCCAGTACTTC. The full variable domain, its missing parts supplied by reference TRBV28 and TRBJ2-5, is DVKVTQSSRYLVKRTGEKVFLECVQDMDHENMFWYRQDPGLGLRLIYFSYDVKMKEKGDIPEGYSVSREKKERFSLILESASTNQTSMYLCASSFYGTRIDRQETQYFGPGTRLLVL.

The J gene is TRBJ1-6, the V gene TRBV12-3 or TRBV12-4; weak D call: TRBD1 (6 bases). The V end lost 6 bases, the J end lost 10 bases, and 10 bases lay between the germline ends. CDR3 size: 12 residues. CDR3 protein: CASRTGFSPLHF. Here the CDR3 DNA reads TGTGCCAGCAGAACAGGGTTCTCACCCCTCCACTTT.

This clone was recorded only once. The rearrangement uses TRBV10-2 and TRBJ2-1; 15 nucleotides line up with TRBD2. Germline-derived CDR1 and CDR2 are WSHSY and SAAADI. J gave up 7 bases and V 6 bases, and 4 bases lay outside the gene matches. CDR3 size: 15 residues. This CDR3 is CASRGGTSGRNEQFF. CDR3 DNA: TGCGCCAGCAGGGGAGGGACTAGCGGGAGGAATGAGCAGTTCTTC.

The chain recombines TRBV27 with TRBJ1-5; D is unresolved. Germline CDR1 and CDR2: MNHEY and SMNVEV (reference sequence). The germline V and J ends were trimmed by 2 bases and 6 bases, with 8 bases remaining between them. The CDR3 is 13 residues long. The CDR3 protein is CASSLGWFQPQHF. CDR3 sequence (DNA): TGTGCCAGCAGTTTAGGTTGGTTTCAGCCCCAGCATTTT.

The V call is TRBV11-2, the J call TRBJ1-1; D gene ambiguous. This CDR3 is built from 13 residues. Germline assignment: CDR1 SGHAT and CDR2 FQNNGV. The V gene lost 1 base and the J gene lost 5 bases, with 8 bases spanning the gap. CDR3 in amino acids: CASSLVVVTEAFF. The CDR3 DNA is TGTGCCAGCAGCTTAGTCGTGGTTACTGAAGCTTTCTTT.

The chain combines TRBV11-2 with TRBJ2-1; D is ambiguous. V was trimmed by 5 bases and J by 4 bases, leaving 15 bases between them. Germline V lookup: CDR1 SGHAT, CDR2 FQNNGV. The CDR3 spans 15 residues. Here the CDR3 DNA reads TGTGCCAGCAGCCCCCTCCGGTTTGGGTACAATGAGCAGTTCTTC. Its translation: CASSPLRFGYNEQFF.